This passage covers 2 T cell receptor beta chains from one sample sequenced in a study of blood T cell repertoires in COVID-19. Profiled with immunoSEQ multiplex PCR; TCRdb holds only in-frame clones, not every one. This sample yields over 200,000 clones, of which around 88% are seen a single time; around 2.5% belongs to the top ten. The sample consisted of PBMCs or T cells enriched from blood (not recorded which). These receptors originate from a middle-aged woman with acute COVID-19.

This clone was recorded only once. V and J are TRBV30 and TRBJ1-1; no clear D gene. The CDR3 is 11 residues long. The V end lost 8 bases, the J end lost 7 bases, and 14 bases lay between the germline ends. CDR1 and CDR2 from the germline V gene are GTSNPN and SVGIG (reference sequence). The CDR3 coding sequence is TGTGCCGACCGCCGGGGTGTTGAAGCTTTCTTT. Translation gives CADRRGVEAFF.

The rearrangement links TRBV7-2 to TRBJ1-4, with 7 bases aligning to TRBD1. Germline CDR1 reads SGHTA; CDR2 reads FQGNSA. The CDR3 is made up of 15 amino acids. The V gene end was trimmed by 5 bases and the J gene end by 3 bases; junction bases not matched to a gene: 6. In nucleotides, the CDR3 is TGTGCCAGCAGCCTCCAGACAGGGCCTAATGAAAAACTGTTTTTT. This gives the protein CASSLQTGPNEKLFF.